These 23 T cell receptor beta chains were sequenced from one sample in a study of T cell clonotyping in hematopoietic cell transplantation. Sequencing was performed with immunoSEQ multiplex PCR; in TCRdb, only in-frame clones are kept and a portion is missing. The table records about 9,000 clones, roughly nine tenths of them present only once. Sequenced material: PBMCs, taken 180 days after allogeneic stem cell transplant. These receptors originate from a human patient who had an allogeneic stem cell transplant, so the T cells may come from the graft donor. The donor label of this sample is uncertain. Some clones in this sample may be carry-over from other donors' samples.

The genes are TRBV11-3 and TRBJ2-2, with D possibly TRBD1 on 5 matching bases. This CDR3 contains 17 residues. Per germline, CDR1 SGHNT and CDR2 YENEEA. V lost 5 bases, J lost 5 bases, and 21 bases lay in between. CDR3: CASSLPGRVDWTGELFF. The CDR3 coding sequence is TGTGCCAGCAGCCTCCCGGGCAGGGTTGATTGGACCGGGGAGCTGTTTTTT.

The chain employs TRBV4-1 and TRBJ1-5; no clear D. Germline assignment: CDR1 MGHRA and CDR2 YSYEKL. The CDR3 has 20 amino acids. V was trimmed by 5 bases and J by 0 bases, leaving 26 bases between them. The CDR3 DNA reads TGCGCCAGCAGCTACGTTGGAACCGGCGTGGGGTCATATAGCAATCAGCCCCAGCATTTT. Translated: CASSYVGTGVGSYSNQPQHF.

V gene TRBV5-1 combines with J gene TRBJ1-4; the match to TRBD1 covers 7 bases. There are 15 residues in the CDR3. Germline CDR1 reads SGHRS; CDR2 reads YFSETQ. The trim removed 4 bases at V and 5 bases at J, leaving 8 bases unmatched. Here the CDR3 reads CASSLWTGGNEKLFF. The DNA of the CDR3 is TGCGCCAGCAGCCTGTGGACAGGAGGGAATGAAAAACTGTTTTTT.

The chain recombines TRBV28 with TRBJ2-7; D is undetermined. CDR3 length: 15 residues. Trimming removed 7 bases from V and 3 bases from J, with 19 bases in between. CDR1 and CDR2 from the germline V gene are MDHEN and SYDVKM. CDR3 sequence (DNA): TGTGCCAGCACTACTGCACGTTGGGTCTTCTACGAGCAGTACTTC. Its protein is CASTTARWVFYEQYF.

The V and J genes are TRBV5-5 and TRBJ2-2; 10 nucleotides line up with TRBD1. Germline-derived CDR1 and CDR2 are SGHKS and YYEKEE (reference sequence). The CDR3 runs 16 residues. V gave up 1 base and J gave up 7 bases; unmatched junction bases: 7. The CDR3 nucleotides are TGTGCCAGCAGCTTGACCGGGACAGGGGTCATCGGGGAGCTGTTTTTT. This translates into CASSLTGTGVIGELFF.

The chain recombines TRBV5-6 with TRBJ2-2; no clear D gene. CDR1 and CDR2 (germline): SGHDT, YYEEEE. V lost 2 bases to trimming and J lost 1 base, with 9 bases between them. There are 15 residues in the CDR3. For the CDR3, the DNA is TGTGCCAGCAGCTTTCTGAGAGGGAACACCGGGGAGCTGTTTTTT. This encodes CASSFLRGNTGELFF.

DNA of the CDR3: TGTGCCAGCACGCGTAGTTGGGACAATCAGCCCCAGCATTTT. Amino acid sequence: CASTRSWDNQPQHF. The V call is TRBV9, the J call TRBJ1-5; D is uncertain. Germline CDR1 and CDR2: SGDLS and YYNGEE. The V gene lost 6 bases and the J gene lost 3 bases, with 13 bases spanning the gap. The CDR3 has 14 amino acids.

The chain recombines TRBV5-6 with TRBJ1-1; D not certain. In germline, CDR1 is SGHDT, CDR2 YYEEEE. The V and J ends lost 7 bases and 5 bases respectively, with 24 bases between them. The length of the CDR3 is 16 residues. The chain's CDR3 is CASAASLGKGGTEAFF. CDR3 nucleotide sequence: TGTGCCAGCGCAGCATCTTTGGGAAAGGGTGGTACTGAAGCTTTCTTT.

V gene TRBV7-6 combines with J gene TRBJ1-6; D not resolved. V lost 5 bases and J lost 7, with 15 bases in between. CDR1 and CDR2 (germline): SGHVS, FNYEAQ. This CDR3 comprises 15 residues. The CDR3, as DNA: TGTGCCAGCAGCCTATCAAGGGTTAGCAATTCACCCCTCCACTTT. Its translation: CASSLSRVSNSPLHF. The full variable domain, its missing parts supplied by reference TRBV7-6 and TRBJ1-6, is GAGVSQSPRYKVTKRGQDVALRCDPISGHVSLYWYRQALGQGPEFLTYFNYEAQQDKSGLPNDRFSAERPEGSISTLTIQRTEQRDSAMYRCASSLSRVSNSPLHFGNGTRLTVT.

This clone was detected only a few times. The chain has TRBV30 and TRBJ1-6, with D perhaps matching TRBD1 (5 bases). The CDR3 is made up of 15 amino acids. Germline V gene sequence: CDR1 GTSNPN, CDR2 SVGIG (reference sequence). The V end was cut by 4 bases, the J end by 7 bases, with 17 bases between. The CDR3 loop reads CAWMAGPLQNSPLHF. The CDR3, as DNA: TGTGCCTGGATGGCAGGGCCCCTGCAAAATTCACCCCTCCACTTT.

This clone was recorded only once. V and J are TRBV5-1 and TRBJ2-7; D is undetermined. The germline CDR1 and CDR2 sequences are SGHRS and YFSETQ. The CDR3 spans 13 residues. V lost 5 bases, J lost 2 bases, and 11 bases lay in between. DNA for the CDR3: TGCGCCAGCAGGCCTGCTGGGGCCTACGAGCAGTACTTC. Protein product: CASRPAGAYEQYF.

The chain couples TRBV7-9 to TRBJ1-5; D is unresolved. With 1 base removed from V and 3 bases from J, the gap between germline ends came to 4 bases. The CDR3 runs 13 residues. Looked up from germline, CDR1 is SEHNR and CDR2 is FQNEAQ (reference sequence). The CDR3 region has the DNA TGTGCCAGCAGCTTAGTTCCCAATCAGCCCCAGCATTTT. Protein sequence: CASSLVPNQPQHF.

This clone occurred a few times. This chain connects TRBV15 to TRBJ1-2, with TRBD1 matching over 12 bases. The CDR3 covers 17 residues. The V gene end was trimmed by 5 bases and the J gene end by 2 bases; junction bases not matched to a gene: 9. The germline CDR1 and CDR2 sequences are LNHNV and YYDKDF (reference sequence). The chain's CDR3 is CATSSGGQGARNYGYTF. The CDR3, as DNA: TGTGCCACCAGCTCGGGGGGACAGGGGGCGCGAAACTATGGCTACACCTTC.

The chain combines TRBV6-5 with TRBJ1-2; 8 bases are a match to TRBD1. Germline values: CDR1 MNHEY, CDR2 SVGAGI. The trim removed 4 bases at V and 7 bases at J, leaving 11 bases unmatched. The CDR3 consists of 15 residues. In nucleotides, the CDR3 is TGTGCCAGCAGTTCCACAGGGGGAAGGGATGGTGGCTACACCTTC. This encodes CASSSTGGRDGGYTF.

The chain has TRBV5-8 and TRBJ1-5; maybe TRBD1 (5 bases). There are 16 residues in the CDR3. Germline CDR1 reads SGHTS; CDR2 reads YDEGEE. Trimming removed 4 bases at V and 7 bases at J, with 21 bases between. This chain's CDR3 is CASSDGAGTWTQPQHF. In DNA form, the CDR3 reads TGTGCCAGCAGCGACGGGGCCGGCACCTGGACACAGCCCCAGCATTTT.

The genes are TRBV6-5 and TRBJ1-2; possible D gene TRBD1, 5 bases. Germline-derived CDR1 and CDR2 are MNHEY and SVGAGI. Trimming shortened V by 2 bases and J by 2 bases, and 9 bases separated the two germline ends. CDR3 length equals 14 residues. The chain's CDR3 is CASSYQDTNYGYTF. The CDR3 nucleotides read TGTGCCAGCAGTTACCAGGACACAAACTATGGCTACACCTTC.

The V call is TRBV6-1, the J call TRBJ2-5, with 8 bases identical to TRBD1. The CDR3 is made up of 13 amino acids. CDR1 is MNHNS, CDR2 SASEGT, per germline. J was trimmed by 5 bases and V by 9 bases; bases with no gene match: 8. The CDR3 nucleotides are TGTGCCAGTGAACATGACAGGGGTGAGACCCAGTACTTC. Its translation is CASEHDRGETQYF.

The chain employs TRBV7-8 and TRBJ1-5; perhaps TRBD1 as D (6 bases). The CDR3 contains 14 residues. Between the trimmed V and J ends, which lost 1 base and 9 bases, there was a span of 13 bases. The V gene's germline CDR1 is SGHVS and CDR2 FQNEAQ. CDR3 loop: CASSLEDSSGPQHF. The CDR3 DNA is TGTGCCAGCAGCTTAGAGGACAGCTCGGGGCCCCAGCATTTT.

This chain uses TRBV7-6 with TRBJ2-3, with D uncertain. The ends were cut back, 1 base at V and 5 bases at J, with 10 bases in the middle. Germline V gene sequence: CDR1 SGHVS, CDR2 FNYEAQ. This CDR3 has 14 residues. The CDR3 nucleotides read TGTGCCAGCAGCTTAGAAGGTCAGATAGATACGCAGTATTTT. Translation gives CASSLEGQIDTQYF.

CDR3 sequence reads: CASRNPSGTNTGELFF. As DNA, the CDR3 is TGTGCCAGCAGGAACCCTAGCGGCACAAACACCGGGGAGCTGTTTTTT. The chain is built from TRBV5-4 and TRBJ2-2, with TRBD2 identical over 7 bases. Per germline, CDR1 SGHNT and CDR2 YYREEE (reference sequence). The CDR3 has 16 residues. Germline trimming cut 5 bases from V and 2 bases from J; bases unmatched to any gene: 9.

The table lists this clone with a few counts. The gene calls are TRBV19 and TRBJ1-2; no firm D call. The V end was cut by 3 bases, the J end by 8 bases, with 10 bases between. In germline, CDR1 is LNHDA, CDR2 SQIVND (reference sequence). There are 12 residues in the CDR3. CDR3 nucleotide sequence: TGTGCCAGTAGTATCCAGGCGGAAGGCTACACCTTC. It translates to CASSIQAEGYTF.

The J gene is TRBJ2-7, the V gene TRBV11-2; D might be TRBD2 (5 bases). Germline V gene lookup returns CDR1 SGHAT and CDR2 FQNNGV. The CDR3 totals 11 residues. V gave up 8 bases and J gave up 4 bases, with 9 bases separating them. The CDR3 protein is CASRRGYEQYF. The CDR3, as DNA: TGTGCCAGCCGACGGGGATACGAGCAGTACTTC.

Only a few counts were recorded for this clone. The chain is built from TRBV10-1 and TRBJ2-7, with 8 positions matching TRBD1. J gave up 5 bases and V 2 bases, and 2 bases lay outside the gene matches. Germline V lookup: CDR1 WNHNN, CDR2 SYGVQD (reference sequence). This CDR3 comprises 13 residues. The CDR3 DNA reads as TGCGCCAGCAGTGAGGCAGGGGGCCACGAGCAGTACTTC. Its protein is CASSEAGGHEQYF.